This T cell receptor beta chain was obtained from a study of cytomegalovirus exposure and HLA in healthy donors. The CDR3 runs 14 residues. Germline CDR1 reads MGHRA; CDR2 reads YSYEKL. The V end was cut by 0 bases, the J end by 4 bases, with 7 bases between. Both 60 Vbeta primers and 13 Jbeta primers went into the PCR. Only in-frame clones appear in the TCRdb table, and some are missing; sequencing was by immunoSEQ multiplex PCR. The table shows some 120,000 clones, with about four fifths occurring only once. The origin of this receptor is a man aged 18 to 30 in good health and CMV-seronegative. V is TRBV4-1 and J is TRBJ1-5, with a weak D call TRBD1 (6 bases). Sequenced input: PBMCs. CDR3 in DNA: TGCGCCAGCAGCCAAGATCAGGGGAATCAGCCCCAGCATTTT. It encodes CASSQDQGNQPQHF.